This entry describes one T cell receptor (beta chain). Antigen specificity is unknown. The data derive from a study of T cell responses to AZD1222 COVID-19 vaccine. Assay: immunoSEQ multiplex PCR; the TCRdb copy retains only in-frame clones and omits some. Of some 140,000 clones in the sample, around nine tenths were seen once. Findings and caveats of the study: Dominant at 160-218 and 743-854, vaccine-associated CD4 TCRs also spanned spike.

The receptor's source is an adult in good health. The input for sequencing was peripheral blood, taken on day 0 of AZD1222 vaccination.

The CDR3, as DNA: TGCGCCAGCAGCTTAGGTGGGGGGATCTCCTACGAGCAGTACTTC. Protein: CASSLGGGISYEQYF. V is TRBV5-1 and J is TRBJ2-7; possible D gene TRBD2, 6 bases. V lost 2 bases and J 0 bases, leaving 12 bases between the germline ends. The CDR3 spans 15 residues. Germline V CDR1 and CDR2: SGHRS, YFSETQ. Looking up the rest from reference TRBV5-1 and TRBJ2-7 gives the full variable domain: KAGVTQTPRYLIKTRGQQVTLSCSPISGHRSVSWYQQTPGQGLQFLFEYFSETQRNKGNFPGRFSGRQFSNSRSEMNVSTLELGDSALYLCASSLGGGISYEQYFGPGTRLTVT.